This T cell receptor beta chain was recorded in a study of regulatory T cells in long-lasting Graves disease. Notes on the study in general: It was possible that the small sample size reduced accuracy.

Construction of the TCR beta libraries employed iRepertoire HTBI primers in conjunction with Arm-PCR of CDR3 regions. TCRdb re-analysed the multiplex PCR reads in MiXCR, keeping a single row per CDR3 protein. The sample contains 500,000 or so distinct CDR3 sequences, 12% to 15% of which appear only once. Time point specified: newly diagnosed GD, antithyroid drugs for less than 3 months. Generation of the TCR library employed RNA extracted from PBMCs. Per American Thyroid Association guidelines, Graves' disease was diagnosed. A note on this clonotype: Antigen unknown.

Deletions cut 2 bases from V and 2 bases from J, with 12 bases between. CDR1 is LNHDA, CDR2 SQIVND, per germline (reference sequence). This CDR3 is 15 amino acids long. These sequences were also reported in another study, on T cells in Graves' hyperthyroidism and ophthalmopathy. Turning to that study: The diagnostic basis comprised clinical symptoms, serum thyroxine and TRAb, thyroid ultrasound and orbital computed tomography. The blood repertoire included most of the expanded thyroid clonotypes above 0.001.

The input for sequencing was peripheral blood mononuclear cells (PBMCs), taken at new diagnosis, from a patient treated with antithyroid drugs. The receptor was derived from a woman in her forties or fifties with Graves disease. The chain has TRBV19 and TRBJ1-1; tentative D call: TRBD1 (6 bases). The CDR3: CASSILRGHNTEAFF. The CDR3 DNA reads as TGTGCCAGTAGTATACTTCGGGGACATAACACTGAAGCTTTCTTT.